Listed here are 25 T cell receptor beta chains from one sample, sequenced in a study of blood T cell repertoires in COVID-19 (dated by TCRdb to the early 2020s). Receptors were amplified or captured by the immunoSEQ multiplex PCR assay. In TCRdb, the immuneACCESS table is reduced to in-frame sequences with V and J assigned. These tables do not hold every clone; where another copy was compared, an unresolved V gene accounts for under half, and the others remain unexplained. This sample is represented by about 140,000 clones; almost 85% of them were singletons. Under 7% of the sample comes from the top ten. The sample comprised PBMCs or T cells enriched from blood (not recorded which). These receptor sequences come from a man aged 35 to 55 with acute COVID-19.

The V call is TRBV12-3 or TRBV12-4, the J call TRBJ1-5, with 8 bases matching TRBD1. The V gene end was trimmed by 6 bases and the J gene end by 9 bases; junction bases not matched to a gene: 7. CDR3 length: 13 amino acids. This CDR3 is CASSPGGSGPQHF. The CDR3 nucleotides are TGTGCCAGCAGCCCAGGGGGCTCTGGGCCCCAGCATTTT.

The gene calls are TRBV19 and TRBJ2-6; 8 bases match TRBD1. CDR3 length: 15 amino acids. Germline loops: CDR1 LNHDA, CDR2 SQIVND (reference sequence). V lost 5 bases to trimming and J lost 2 bases; unmatched junction nucleotides: 2. The CDR3 here is CASSEQGAGANVLTF. CDR3 nucleotide sequence: TGTGCCAGTAGTGAACAGGGGGCTGGGGCCAACGTCCTGACTTTC.

This clone was seen more than once but under ten times. The chain links TRBV29-1 to TRBJ2-1, with 16 positions matching TRBD2. Trimming removed 7 bases from V and 0 bases from J; junction bases left unmatched: 9. The CDR3 extends over 18 amino acids. CDR1 is SQVTM, CDR2 ANQGSEA, per germline. The CDR3 protein is CSAPLGLAGGSSYNEQFF. The CDR3 DNA reads as TGCAGCGCGCCCCTGGGACTAGCGGGAGGGAGCTCCTACAATGAGCAGTTCTTC.

With regard to this clone: Compared with germline, one end of the junction differs, possibly owing to a read error. The CDR3 loop is CASSIDHRDLAPPSF. The CDR3 nucleotides are TGTGCCAGTAGTATCGACCACCGGGACTTAGCTCCCCCTTCATTC. V usage is TRBV19 and J usage is TRBJ2-7; tentatively, D is TRBD2 (6 bases). CDR1 LNHDA and CDR2 SQIVND come from the germline V gene (reference sequence). This CDR3 is built from 15 residues.

This clone was picked up a small number of times. V and J are TRBV5-4 and TRBJ1-2, with a possible D match to TRBD1 (6 bases). Looked up from germline, CDR1 is SGHNT and CDR2 is YYREEE (reference sequence). Trimming cost V 0 bases and J 5 bases, with 14 bases left between them. The CDR3 spans 15 residues. This chain's CDR3 is CASSLAAGDRYGYTF. The CDR3 DNA reads TGTGCCAGCAGCTTGGCTGCAGGGGATAGGTATGGCTACACCTTC.

On this clone itself: Other DNA sequences within the sample encode an identical CDR3. The V gene is TRBV6-5, the J gene TRBJ1-6; no definite D call. Trimming removed 0 bases from V and 7 bases from J, with 4 bases in between. The V gene's germline CDR1 is MNHEY and CDR2 SVGAGI. The CDR3 contains 13 residues. The DNA of the CDR3 is TGTGCCAGCAGTTACTCTGAGAATTCACCCCTCCACTTT. Protein: CASSYSENSPLHF.

This chain joins TRBV5-4 and TRBJ2-3; a weak D match, TRBD1 (5 bases). Deletions cut 3 bases from V and 1 base from J, with 12 bases between. The germline gives CDR1 SGHNT, CDR2 YYREEE (reference sequence). The CDR3 spans 15 residues. CDR3 DNA sequence: TGTGCCAGCAGCTCCTGGGGCAAGCGCACAGATACGCAGTATTTT. The encoded protein is CASSSWGKRTDTQYF.

The chain has TRBV3-1 (or the pseudogene TRBV3-2) and TRBJ1-3; the D is unclear. The CDR3 totals 16 residues. Trimming shortened V by 0 bases and J by 0 bases, and 9 bases separated the two germline ends. CDR1 is LGHDT, CDR2 YNNKEL, per germline (reference sequence). Written as DNA, the CDR3 is TGTGCCAGCAGCCAAGATGAGCGCCCCTCTGGAAACACCATATATTTT. Protein sequence: CASSQDERPSGNTIYF.

This clone was recorded only once. The chain couples TRBV11-3 to TRBJ2-7, with 8 bases that match TRBD2. This CDR3 spans 14 amino acids. V lost 6 bases to trimming and J lost 0 bases; unmatched junction nucleotides: 4. The germline V gene has CDR1 SGHNT and CDR2 YENEEA. This chain's CDR3 is CASSPGGDSYEQYF. The CDR3 DNA reads TGTGCCAGCAGTCCGGGGGGGGACTCCTACGAGCAGTACTTC. Full variable domain (outside the CDR3, taken from reference TRBV11-3 and TRBJ2-7): EAGVVQSPRYKIIEKKQPVAFWCNPISGHNTLYWYLQNLGQGPELLIRYENEEAVDDSQLPKDRFSAERLKGVDSTLKIQPAELGDSAVYLCASSPGGDSYEQYFGPGTRLTVT.

The chain joins TRBV3-1 (or the pseudogene TRBV3-2) to TRBJ2-6, with D possibly TRBD1 on 5 matching bases. With 4 bases removed from V and 0 bases from J, the gap between germline ends came to 16 bases. Germline V gene data show CDR1 as LGHDT and CDR2 as YNNKEL (reference sequence). CDR3 size: 18 residues. The CDR3 DNA reads as TGTGCCAGCAGCCCCCAGGGAATTATTACCTCTGGGGCCAACGTCCTGACTTTC. Protein sequence: CASSPQGIITSGANVLTF.

The V and J genes are TRBV30 and TRBJ1-5; D is uncertain. Trimming cost V 3 bases and J 0 bases, with 9 bases left between them. This CDR3 contains 14 residues. Germline assignment: CDR1 GTSNPN and CDR2 SVGIG (reference sequence). CDR3 DNA: TGTGCCTGGAGCACCGACTATAGCAATCAGCCCCAGCATTTT. Translated: CAWSTDYSNQPQHF.

The chain uses TRBV11-2 and TRBJ2-7; possibly TRBD2 for D (6 bases). Germline-derived CDR1 and CDR2 are SGHAT and FQNNGV. The length of the CDR3 is 16 residues. V was cut by 6 bases and J by 7 bases, with 25 bases left in between. CDR3 protein: CASSPPAGAEGEEQYF. DNA for the CDR3: TGTGCCAGCAGTCCCCCCGCCGGAGCGGAGGGTGAAGAGCAGTACTTC.

V is TRBV5-5 and J is TRBJ2-5; 9 nucleotides agree with TRBD2. V gave up 2 bases and J gave up 4 bases; unmatched junction bases: 6. This CDR3 spans 15 amino acids. Germline V gene data show CDR1 as SGHKS and CDR2 as YYEKEE (reference sequence). CDR3 in DNA: TGTGCCAGCAGCTTTGGCGGGGGGGCCGGAGAGACCCAGTACTTC. Residues: CASSFGGGAGETQYF.

This rearrangement joins TRBV5-1 to TRBJ2-2; 7 bases map to TRBD1. Germline trimming cut 2 bases from V and 1 base from J; bases unmatched to any gene: 2. The germline gives CDR1 SGHRS, CDR2 YFSETQ. The CDR3 length is 15 residues. The CDR3 is CASSFGTENTGELFF. The CDR3 nucleotides read TGCGCCAGCAGCTTTGGGACAGAGAACACCGGGGAGCTGTTTTTT.

J is TRBJ2-1 and V is TRBV5-1, with TRBD1 matching 8 bases. The trim removed 3 bases at V and 4 bases at J, leaving 3 bases unmatched. CDR1 SGHRS and CDR2 YFSETQ come from the germline V gene. The CDR3 totals 14 residues. Here the CDR3 DNA reads TGCGCCAGCAGCTCGACAGGGGCTTACAATGAGCAGTTCTTC. Its protein product is CASSSTGAYNEQFF.

CDR3: CASSVTGNEKLFF. The DNA for the CDR3 is TGTGCCAGTAGTGTGACAGGGAATGAAAAACTGTTTTTT. The chain uses TRBV19 and TRBJ1-4; 7 bases match TRBD1. Germline-derived CDR1 and CDR2 are LNHDA and SQIVND (reference sequence). J lost 5 bases, V lost 5 bases, and 2 bases had no gene match. The CDR3 contains 13 residues.

Written as DNA, the CDR3 is TGCAGCGTTCGGGACAGCTCCTACAATGAGCAGTTCTTC. Its protein is CSVRDSSYNEQFF. This chain uses TRBV29-1 with TRBJ2-1; 7 bases line up with TRBD1. Per the germline V gene, CDR1 is SQVTM and CDR2 is ANQGSEA. V shed 5 bases and J 0 bases; nucleotides not matched to a gene: 1. The CDR3 loop spans 13 amino acids.

V gene TRBV30 combines with J gene TRBJ1-2, with a weak D call TRBD1 (6 bases). Germline V gene sequence: CDR1 GTSNPN, CDR2 SVGIG (reference sequence). Trimming removed 0 bases from V and 5 bases from J, with 13 bases in between. This CDR3 is built from 14 residues. The CDR3 sequence: CAWSVHTGIYGYTF. The CDR3 bases are TGTGCCTGGAGTGTTCACACAGGGATATATGGCTACACCTTC.

J is TRBJ1-4 and V is TRBV15, with D maybe TRBD1 (6 bases). The germline gives CDR1 LNHNV, CDR2 YYDKDF (reference sequence). The CDR3 contains 14 residues. Trimming took 3 bases from V and 5 from J, leaving 10 bases between them. The CDR3 loop reads CATSSRQANEKLFF. CDR3 in DNA: TGTGCCACCAGCAGCCGACAGGCGAATGAAAAACTGTTTTTT.

The chain has TRBV5-4 and TRBJ1-4, with TRBD1 matching over 7 bases. Trimming cost V 3 bases and J 5 bases; bases outside gene matches: 13. CDR1 and CDR2 from the germline V gene are SGHNT and YYREEE (reference sequence). CDR3 length equals 17 residues. The CDR3 region is CASSYLAGTEENEKLFF. The CDR3 bases are TGTGCCAGCAGCTACCTCGCCGGGACAGAGGAGAATGAAAAACTGTTTTTT.

The chain links TRBV30 to TRBJ1-2; D is uncertain. This CDR3 region has 13 residues. Trimming shortened V by 1 base and J by 8 bases, and 14 bases separated the two germline ends. Germline values: CDR1 GTSNPN, CDR2 SVGIG (reference sequence). The CDR3 DNA sequence: TGTGCCTGGAGTGAGTCACCCGCCGAGGGCTACACCTTC. Protein: CAWSESPAEGYTF.

The chain employs TRBV6-6 and TRBJ2-7, with a weak D call TRBD2 (5 bases). V lost 7 bases, J lost 0 bases, and 13 bases lay in between. Per the germline V gene, CDR1 is MNHNY and CDR2 is SVGAGI (reference sequence). The CDR3 totals 14 residues. The CDR3 bases are TGTGCCAGCAAAGGAGTTACTAGCTCCTACGAGCAGTACTTC. Protein product: CASKGVTSSYEQYF.

The chain recombines TRBV28 with TRBJ2-7; 9 bases align to TRBD1. The CDR3 spans 13 residues. Germline V gives CDR1 MDHEN, CDR2 SYDVKM. The V segment lost 7 bases and the J segment 5 bases; nucleotides outside the gene matches: 6. CDR3 residues: CASTIQGAHEQYF. CDR3 bases: TGTGCCAGCACCATACAGGGGGCCCACGAGCAGTACTTC.

This rearrangement joins TRBV28 to TRBJ2-7; 10 bases map to TRBD2. The CDR3 length is 16 residues. Germline V lookup: CDR1 MDHEN, CDR2 SYDVKM. The trim removed 6 bases at V and 2 bases at J, leaving 10 bases unmatched. The CDR3 region is CASSPRTSGSTYEQYF. The CDR3 coding sequence is TGTGCCAGCAGCCCGAGGACTAGCGGTTCCACCTACGAGCAGTACTTC.

The rearrangement joins TRBV18 to TRBJ2-7; 7 nucleotides line up with TRBD2. Germline CDR1 reads KGHSH; CDR2 reads LQKENI. The CDR3 covers 16 residues. V was pared by 7 bases and J by 9 bases, with 21 bases of the junction left unmatched. The CDR3 nucleotides read TGTGCCAGCTTGAAGGACTGGACTAGTGGCCCTCAGGTGCAGTACTTC. It encodes CASLKDWTSGPQVQYF.